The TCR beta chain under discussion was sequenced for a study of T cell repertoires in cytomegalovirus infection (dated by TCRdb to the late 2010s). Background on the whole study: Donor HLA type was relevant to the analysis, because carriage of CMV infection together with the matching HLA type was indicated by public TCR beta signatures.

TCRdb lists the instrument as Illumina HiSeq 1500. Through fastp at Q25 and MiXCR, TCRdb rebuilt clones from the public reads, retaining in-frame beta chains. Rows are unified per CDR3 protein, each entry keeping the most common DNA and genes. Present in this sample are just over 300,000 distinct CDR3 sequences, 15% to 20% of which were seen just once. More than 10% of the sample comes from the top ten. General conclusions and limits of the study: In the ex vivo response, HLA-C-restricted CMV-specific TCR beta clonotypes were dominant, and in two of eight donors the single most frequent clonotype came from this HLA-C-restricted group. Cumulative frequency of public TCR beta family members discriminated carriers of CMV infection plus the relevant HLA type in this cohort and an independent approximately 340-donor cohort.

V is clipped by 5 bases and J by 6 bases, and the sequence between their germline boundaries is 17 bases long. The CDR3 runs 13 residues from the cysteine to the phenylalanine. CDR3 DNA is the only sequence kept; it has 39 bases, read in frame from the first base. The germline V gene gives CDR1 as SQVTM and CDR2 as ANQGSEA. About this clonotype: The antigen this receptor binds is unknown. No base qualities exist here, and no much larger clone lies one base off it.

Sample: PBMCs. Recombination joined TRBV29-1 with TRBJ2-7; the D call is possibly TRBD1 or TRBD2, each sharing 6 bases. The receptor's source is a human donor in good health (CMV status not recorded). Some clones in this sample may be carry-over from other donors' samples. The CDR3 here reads CSVTASSGAEQYF. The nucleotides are TGCAGCGTTACGGCATCCTCGGGGGCCGAGCAGTACTTC.